This T cell receptor (beta chain) is from a study of identical twins. This clonotype was found many times. Template switching supplied a universal primer site; unique molecular identifiers were carried on the cDNA. Using its own MiXCR run on the 5' RACE reads, TCRdb lists one record per CDR3 protein. The sample lists about 470,000 distinct CDR3 sequences, about 24% occurring once. This CDR3 region has 15 residues. Losses at the gene ends were 0 bases for V and 3 bases for J; bases not matched to a gene: 6. From germline, CDR1 is SGHRS and CDR2 YFSETQ. This same sample was also part of a study on T cells expressing NK-cell markers.

This receptor was taken from a woman between 18 and 30 years old in good health. The rearrangement uses TRBV5-1 and TRBJ2-7; 7 bases align to TRBD1. The specimen was CD4+ T cells sorted from blood. CDR3 in DNA: TGCGCCAGCAGCTTGGGTCAGGACAGGATCTACGAGCAGTACTTC. This codes for CASSLGQDRIYEQYF.